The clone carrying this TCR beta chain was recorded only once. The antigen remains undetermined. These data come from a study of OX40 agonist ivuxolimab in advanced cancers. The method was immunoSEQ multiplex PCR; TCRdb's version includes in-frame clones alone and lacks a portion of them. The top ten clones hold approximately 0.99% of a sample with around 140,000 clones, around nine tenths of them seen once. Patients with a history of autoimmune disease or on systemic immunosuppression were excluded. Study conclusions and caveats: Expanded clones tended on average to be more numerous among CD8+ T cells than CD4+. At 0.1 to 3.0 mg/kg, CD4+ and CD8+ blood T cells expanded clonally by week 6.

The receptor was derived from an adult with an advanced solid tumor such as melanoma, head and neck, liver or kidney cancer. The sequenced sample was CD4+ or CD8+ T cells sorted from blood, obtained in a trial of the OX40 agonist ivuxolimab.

CDR3 sequence: CASSINSAGGGNEQFF. CDR3 in DNA: TGTGCCAGTAGTATAAATTCAGCGGGAGGGGGTAATGAGCAGTTCTTC. V is TRBV19 and J is TRBJ2-1, with 10 bases aligning to TRBD2. CDR1 is LNHDA, CDR2 SQIVND, per germline (reference sequence). The CDR3 covers 16 residues. Trimming cost V 2 bases and J 7 bases; bases outside gene matches: 8.